The clone carrying this TCR beta chain was observed once. Antigen unknown. The source of the sample is a study of CD4 T cells in relation to SARS-CoV-2 and coronaviruses. Data came from immunoSEQ multiplex PCR; TCRdb stores just in-frame clones and leaves some out. The sample lists 30,000 to 40,000 clones, around 77% occurring once. The CDR3 contains 14 residues. V was trimmed by 4 bases and J by 1 base, leaving 8 bases between them. The germline gives CDR1 MNHEY, CDR2 SMNVEV (reference sequence). The chain employs TRBV27 and TRBJ1-5; D not certain. The receptor was isolated from an adult with COVID-19. The specimen sequenced was memory CD4+ T cells from PBMCs, cultured in vitro. This CDR3 reads CASSWVGSNQPQHF. In nucleotides, the CDR3 is TGTGCCAGCAGTTGGGTGGGAAGCAATCAGCCCCAGCATTTT.